This TCR beta chain is from a study of T cells in women clearing cervical HPV infection. Study outcomes and limitations: CIN3+ cases had significantly higher TCR repertoire richness than controls, but evenness did not differ. Controls had more TRBV6-7 (approximately 0.15%) than cases (approximately 0.11%). Unknown T-cell numbers per sample may underlie the richness differences. Cases and controls were distinguished at AUC around 0.8 by richness and V genes.

Measured with immunoSEQ multiplex PCR; TCRdb has only the in-frame clones, and not every one. This listing includes under 40,000 clones. V was trimmed by 3 bases and J by 5 bases, leaving 20 bases between them. The CDR3 is made up of 16 amino acids. From germline, CDR1 is SGHNT and CDR2 YYREEE (reference sequence). A note on this clone: Antigen: not known. The CDR3 is cut off 3 residues early in the read; its end comes from the germline J gene.

Sequenced input: blood buffy coat. This clonotype was obtained from a woman between 18 and 70 years old with a cervical HPV16 infection that either progressed to CIN3+ or cleared (not recorded which). The chain couples TRBV5-4 to TRBJ2-5, with D maybe TRBD2 (7 bases). Incomplete CDR3 DNA: TGTGCCAGCAGCTCCCCTAGGGGGGGGCGGGGGGAGACC. Encoded protein: CASSSPRGGRGET. From start to end, the CDR3 is CASSSPRGGRGETQYF.